The 17 T cell receptor beta chains listed next were all sequenced from one sample in a study of T-cell reconstitution after alpha-beta-depleted transplantation in children (dated by TCRdb to 2016 to 2017). The library was generated by PCR. Sequencing took place on an Illumina HiSeq 2500. TCR library preparation used molecular barcoding, with unique molecular identifiers applied to normalize quantification of the TCRbeta repertoire. TCRdb took the public reads, trimmed them with fastp at Q25, ran MiXCR for clone calling and kept in-frame beta chains. Rows with one shared CDR3 protein collapse into an entry with the most common genes and DNA. The sample has about 200,000 distinct CDR3 sequences on record, about 8.2% of them singletons. The ten largest clones add up to approximately 34% of the sample. The treatment or condition label of this sample denotes: allogeneic hematopoietic cell transplantation with graft depleted of TCRalphabeta T cells and CD19 B cells.

This specimen consisted of PBMCs, mostly from graft donor cells, obtained 360 days after TCRalphabeta/CD19-depleted stem cell transplant. The receptors here all came from a male patient between 2 and 15 years old who had a stem cell transplant for acute myeloid leukemia, so the T cells may come from the graft donor.

This clonotype was detected many times. The rearrangement joins TRBV4-1 to TRBJ2-3, with 9 bases matching TRBD2. The V gene end was trimmed by 0 bases and the J gene end by 4 bases; junction bases not matched to a gene: 8. CDR1 is MGHRA, CDR2 YSYEKL, per germline. The CDR3 is 17 amino acids. DNA for the CDR3: TGCGCCAGCAGCCAAGATGGAGTAGCGGGGGTGGCAGATACGCAGTATTTT. Translated: CASSQDGVAGVADTQYF.

The sample holds a few counts of this clonotype. V is TRBV7-2 and J is TRBJ1-5; D is undetermined. This CDR3 has 14 residues. V lost 2 bases and J lost 7, with 12 bases in between. Looked up from germline, CDR1 is SGHTA and CDR2 is FQGNSA. CDR3 loop: CASSLSGVGQPQHF. The CDR3 coding sequence is TGTGCCAGCAGCTTAAGCGGGGTAGGACAGCCCCAGCATTTT.

The chain is built from TRBV4-3 and TRBJ1-5, with D perhaps matching TRBD1 (5 bases). Germline V gene sequence: CDR1 LGHNA, CDR2 YSLEER. V shed 1 base and J shed 4 bases, with 8 bases lying between them. The CDR3 loop spans 14 amino acids. CDR3 amino acids: CASSQGGRNQPQHF. Written as DNA, the CDR3 is TGCGCCAGCAGCCAAGGGGGCAGGAATCAGCCCCAGCATTTT.

Remarks on this clonotype: Since a much larger clone is just one base distant, this may be a read error. This chain links TRBV5-1 with TRBJ2-5; D unclear. The CDR3 spans 12 residues. V lost 0 bases to trimming and J lost 5 bases, with 5 bases between them. The germline gives CDR1 SGHRS, CDR2 YFSETQ. This chain's CDR3 is CASSLAHETQYF. CDR3 DNA: TGCGCCAGCAGCTTGGCCCACGAGACCCAGTACTTC.

The rearrangement links TRBV12-3 or TRBV12-4 to TRBJ2-1; D unclear. V lost 5 bases and J lost 4, with 12 bases in between. CDR3 length equals 14 residues. The DNA of the CDR3 is TGTGCCAGCAGTAGGAGCGACGCGTACAATGAGCAGTTCTTC. Translation gives CASSRSDAYNEQFF.

This clonotype was observed a handful of times. The genes are TRBV6-1 and TRBJ2-7, with 15 bases identical to TRBD2. Trimming at V came to 6 bases and at J to 6 bases, leaving 6 bases not matched to a gene. CDR1 MNHNS and CDR2 SASEGT come from the germline V gene. The CDR3 covers 15 residues. The CDR3 sequence: CASSAGTSGRLEQYF. The CDR3 DNA reads TGTGCCAGCAGCGCAGGGACTAGCGGGAGGCTCGAGCAGTACTTC.

This clonotype was observed at least ten times. The chain combines TRBV10-3 with TRBJ2-2; D possibly uses TRBD1 or TRBD2 (6 bases each). V lost 7 bases to trimming and J lost 4 bases, with 16 bases between them. The CDR3 spans 15 residues. Germline CDR1 is ENHRY and CDR2 is SYGVKD. For the CDR3, the DNA is TGTGCCATCACCCACGGGGGACAAGGCACCGGGGAGCTGTTTTTT. Protein sequence: CAITHGGQGTGELFF.

A few counts support this clonotype. The CDR3 DNA reads as TGTGCCAGCAGCCAAGATCTACAGTACAATGAGCAGTTCTTC. Protein: CASSQDLQYNEQFF. This sequence joins TRBV4-2 and TRBJ2-1; no definite D call. The V end lost 0 bases, the J end lost 4 bases, and 7 bases lay between the germline ends. CDR1 is LGHNA, CDR2 YNFKEQ, per germline. The CDR3 is 14 amino acids.

A few counts support this clonotype. The rearrangement uses TRBV5-1 and TRBJ1-5; a weak D match, TRBD1 (5 bases). V lost 3 bases and J lost 0, with 7 bases in between. The CDR3 has 14 amino acids. CDR1 and CDR2 (germline): SGHRS, YFSETQ. CDR3 nucleotides: TGCGCCAGCAGCTGGGGGGATAGCAATCAGCCCCAGCATTTT. It encodes CASSWGDSNQPQHF. Filled out from reference TRBV5-1 and TRBJ1-5, the complete variable domain reads KAGVTQTPRYLIKTRGQQVTLSCSPISGHRSVSWYQQTPGQGLQFLFEYFSETQRNKGNFPGRFSGRQFSNSRSEMNVSTLELGDSALYLCASSWGDSNQPQHFGDGTRLSIL.

The CDR3 region is CASSWTGGADTQYF. The DNA of the CDR3 is TGTGCCAGCAGCTGGACAGGGGGCGCAGATACGCAGTATTTT. The chain couples TRBV7-3 to TRBJ2-3; the match to TRBD1 covers 11 bases. This CDR3 is built from 14 residues. Germline CDR1 reads SGHTA; CDR2 reads FQGTGA. Trimming took 4 bases from V and 4 from J; bases not matched to a gene: 1.

This clonotype was recorded at least ten times. V gene TRBV7-6 combines with J gene TRBJ2-1; 7 positions agree with TRBD1. This CDR3 region has 14 residues. Per germline, CDR1 SGHVS and CDR2 FNYEAQ. V was pared by 1 base and J by 5 bases, with 2 bases of the junction left unmatched. The CDR3 protein is CASSLEDRNNEQFF. CDR3 nucleotide sequence: TGTGCCAGCAGCTTAGAGGACAGGAACAATGAGCAGTTCTTC.

This clonotype showed up many times. As DNA, the CDR3 is TGTGCCAGCAGTGCCCAACTAGGTGCAGATACGCAGTATTTT. Translated: CASSAQLGADTQYF. The chain combines TRBV12-3 or TRBV12-4 with TRBJ2-3; maybe TRBD2 (5 bases). Trimming left V 5 bases short and J 4 bases short, with 13 bases between. The CDR3 runs to 14 residues.

The DNA for the CDR3 is TGCGCCAGCAGCTTCCCCCCCCCTCCTATTCTAAACAATGAGCAGTTCTTC. Protein product: CASSFPPPPILNNEQFF. The chain carries TRBV5-1 and TRBJ2-1; D not resolved. V lost 2 bases to trimming and J lost 5 bases, with 20 bases between them. The CDR3 is 17 amino acids. Germline loops: CDR1 SGHRS, CDR2 YFSETQ.

This clonotype was counted many times. The rearrangement joins TRBV12-3 or TRBV12-4 to TRBJ1-2, with D unclear. V gave up 2 bases and J gave up 2 bases, with 15 bases separating them. The CDR3 is 16 amino acids. Written as DNA, the CDR3 is TGTGCCAGCAGTTTAACGAATCGGGCACAAAACTATGGCTACACCTTC. This gives the protein CASSLTNRAQNYGYTF.

This clonotype appeared many times. This rearrangement joins TRBV28 to TRBJ2-1; no clear D. CDR1 and CDR2 from the germline V gene are MDHEN and SYDVKM. The ends were cut back, 2 bases at V and 5 bases at J, with 10 bases in the middle. The CDR3 is made up of 14 amino acids. For the CDR3, the DNA is TGTGCCAGCAGTTTAATAAGCGCTCACAATGAGCAGTTCTTC. It translates to CASSLISAHNEQFF.

CDR3 sequence reads: CASSLLGLNTEAFF. The CDR3 DNA reads as TGTGCCAGCAGCTTATTGGGGTTGAACACTGAAGCTTTCTTT. The chain combines TRBV7-8 with TRBJ1-1, with D unclear. Trimming left V 2 bases short and J 0 bases short, with 7 bases between. This CDR3 is built from 14 residues. Germline CDR1 is SGHVS and CDR2 is FQNEAQ.

This chain connects TRBV5-6 to TRBJ1-5, with D unclear. The CDR3 is made up of 13 amino acids. Germline loops: CDR1 SGHDT, CDR2 YYEEEE. Trimming cost V 1 base and J 4 bases, with 6 bases left between them. This CDR3 is CASSLLGNQPQHF. The CDR3, as DNA: TGTGCCAGCAGCTTGTTAGGGAATCAGCCCCAGCATTTT.